This passage covers 27 T cell receptor beta chains from one sample sequenced in a study of blood T cell repertoires in COVID-19. Method: immunoSEQ multiplex PCR; TCRdb's copy keeps in-frame clones and lacks some. The table includes about 260,000 clones, about nine tenths detected once. Sequencing was carried out using peripheral blood. The receptors shown here come from a man aged 40-55 years with active or convalescent COVID-19.

This clone was seen only a few times. The rearrangement uses TRBV30 and TRBJ1-5; 8 bases align to TRBD1. Germline trimming cut 1 base from V and 6 bases from J; bases unmatched to any gene: 11. This CDR3 has 16 residues. Germline V gene lookup returns CDR1 GTSNPN and CDR2 SVGIG (reference sequence). This chain's CDR3 is CAWSAPRGQAGQPQHF. DNA for the CDR3: TGTGCCTGGAGTGCCCCCCGGGGACAGGCGGGTCAGCCCCAGCATTTT.

V is TRBV18 and J is TRBJ1-5; D gene uncertain. V lost 3 bases and J lost 5, with 14 bases in between. The CDR3 totals 15 residues. Per germline, CDR1 KGHSH and CDR2 LQKENI. For the CDR3, the DNA is TGTGCCAGCTCACCGGAGGGCCGGTATGATCAGCCCCAGCATTTT. Its translation: CASSPEGRYDQPQHF.

This clone has only a few counts. The genes are TRBV10-1 and TRBJ2-1; the match to TRBD2 covers 11 bases. This CDR3 has 16 amino acids. Germline V gives CDR1 WNHNN, CDR2 SYGVQD (reference sequence). J was trimmed by 4 bases and V by 1 base; bases with no gene match: 3. This CDR3 reads CASSEFGTSGYNEQFF. The CDR3 DNA follows: TGCGCCAGCAGTGAGTTCGGGACTAGCGGTTACAATGAGCAGTTCTTC.

The V and J genes are TRBV9 and TRBJ2-2; D might be TRBD1 (6 bases). This CDR3 is built from 13 residues. CDR1 is SGDLS, CDR2 YYNGEE, per germline. Trimming took off 2 bases at V and 8 bases at J, with 10 bases between the two ends. This chain's CDR3 is CASSVTGTGELFF. For the CDR3, the DNA is TGTGCCAGCAGCGTTACAGGGACGGGGGAGCTGTTTTTT.

As DNA, the CDR3 is TGTGCCAGCAGCTTGTACGAAGGCGGGGAGACCCAGTACTTC. Amino acid sequence: CASSLYEGGETQYF. The V gene is TRBV5-4, the J gene TRBJ2-5, with D tentatively TRBD2 (5 bases). Germline CDR1 reads SGHNT; CDR2 reads YYREEE (reference sequence). This CDR3 is 14 amino acids long. Trimming took 1 base from V and 5 from J, leaving 12 bases between them.

V and J are TRBV7-3 and TRBJ2-5; 12 bases are a match to TRBD2. Per the germline V gene, CDR1 is SGHTA and CDR2 is FQGTGA. The trim removed 5 bases at V and 4 bases at J, leaving 2 bases unmatched. This CDR3 has 14 amino acids. CDR3: CASSTGLAGETQYF. CDR3 bases: TGTGCCAGCAGCACGGGACTAGCGGGAGAGACCCAGTACTTC.

The genes are TRBV2 and TRBJ2-3; 9 bases align to TRBD1. The J segment lost 6 bases and the V segment lost 8 bases, leaving 15 bases of the junction unmatched. Germline V CDR1 and CDR2: SNHLY, FYNNEI. The CDR3 totals 16 residues. The CDR3, as DNA: TGTGCCAGCTCAGCAGTGGGGGGGACAGGGTTGGATACGCAGTATTTT. This translates into CASSAVGGTGLDTQYF.

The CDR3 is CASNERANEQFF. The DNA of the CDR3 is TGTGCCAGCAACGAGAGGGCAAATGAGCAGTTCTTC. This chain links TRBV12-3 or TRBV12-4 with TRBJ2-1, with D maybe TRBD2 (5 bases). V was clipped by 7 bases and J by 7 bases, with 11 bases between them. The CDR3 extends over 12 amino acids.

The rearrangement joins TRBV6-5 to TRBJ1-5; D perhaps matches TRBD1 (6 bases). The CDR3 is made up of 13 amino acids. V lost 5 bases to trimming and J lost 3 bases, with 8 bases between them. Germline CDR1 and CDR2: MNHEY and SVGAGI. The CDR3 DNA reads as TGTGCCAGCAGTCAGGGGTTCAATCAGCCCCAGCATTTT. Protein product: CASSQGFNQPQHF.

The J gene is TRBJ1-1, the V gene TRBV27, with TRBD1 matching 7 bases. V was pared by 5 bases and J by 7 bases, with 7 bases of the junction left unmatched. CDR1 MNHEY and CDR2 SMNVEV come from the germline V gene (reference sequence). The CDR3 contains 13 residues. CDR3 sequence (DNA): TGTGCCAGCAGTCTTCGACAGGGCATTGAAGCTTTCTTT. It codes for CASSLRQGIEAFF.

This clone was counted a single time. The chain has TRBV3-1 (or the pseudogene TRBV3-2) and TRBJ1-3; perhaps TRBD1 as D (5 bases). CDR3 length equals 12 residues. In germline, CDR1 is LGHDT, CDR2 YNNKEL (reference sequence). Trimming took 8 bases from V and 8 from J, leaving 13 bases between them. The CDR3 nucleotides are TGTGCCAGCGGGGCAGGGCTAGACACCATATATTTT. Its protein product is CASGAGLDTIYF.

This chain connects TRBV15 to TRBJ1-1, with D uncertain. V lost 5 bases to trimming and J lost 1 base, with 8 bases between them. CDR1 and CDR2 (germline): LNHNV, YYDKDF (reference sequence). There are 13 residues in the CDR3. DNA of the CDR3: TGTGCCACCAGCGGAAGGAGGAACACTGAAGCTTTCTTT. Protein product: CATSGRRNTEAFF. Together with reference TRBV15 and TRBJ1-1, the CDR3 gives the full variable domain: DAMVIQNPRYQVTQFGKPVTLSCSQTLNHNVMYWYQQKSSQAPKLLFHYYDKDFNNEADTPDNFQSRRPNTSFCFLDIRSPGLGDTAMYLCATSGRRNTEAFFGQGTRLTVV.

The genes are TRBV29-1 and TRBJ1-2; D is possibly TRBD1 (6 bases). The germline CDR1 and CDR2 sequences are SQVTM and ANQGSEA. The CDR3 length is 12 residues. Trimming stripped 6 bases from V and 7 bases from J, with 15 bases between. The CDR3 loop reads CSVINTGSGYTF. The CDR3 region has the DNA TGCAGCGTGATAAATACAGGGAGTGGCTACACCTTC.

The chain links TRBV12-3 or TRBV12-4 to TRBJ2-7, with D perhaps matching TRBD1 (6 bases). The CDR3 sequence is 13 residues long. With 6 bases removed from V and 3 bases from J, the gap between germline ends came to 12 bases. This CDR3 is CASRETGYYEQYF. CDR3 coding DNA: TGTGCCAGCAGGGAAACAGGGTACTACGAGCAGTACTTC.

The V call is TRBV18, the J call TRBJ1-5, with 8 positions matching TRBD1. The CDR3 loop spans 14 amino acids. The germline gives CDR1 KGHSH, CDR2 LQKENI. The ends lost 5 bases at V and 5 bases at J; junction bases unmatched: 5. CDR3 sequence reads: CASSKDREYQPQHF. CDR3 bases: TGTGCCAGCTCAAAGGACAGGGAGTATCAGCCCCAGCATTTT.

Here the CDR3 reads CSVLDPGLVSMEQYF. In DNA, the CDR3 is TGCAGCGTTCTAGACCCGGGACTAGTCAGTATGGAGCAGTACTTC. The chain combines TRBV29-1 with TRBJ2-7; 8 bases are shared with TRBD2. After removal of 5 bases from V and 7 bases from J, the junction contained 16 bases not matched to a gene. Looked up from germline, CDR1 is SQVTM and CDR2 is ANQGSEA. The CDR3 is 15 residues long.

V is TRBV19 and J is TRBJ2-1; D possibly corresponds to TRBD1 (5 bases). Trimming stripped 1 base from V and 3 bases from J, with 10 bases between. The CDR3 covers 15 residues. The germline CDR1 and CDR2 sequences are LNHDA and SQIVND (reference sequence). CDR3 amino acids: CASSIVGVVYNEQFF. In nucleotides, the CDR3 is TGTGCCAGTAGTATAGTAGGGGTCGTCTACAATGAGCAGTTCTTC.

The chain has TRBV30 and TRBJ1-5; tentative D call: TRBD1 (6 bases). The CDR3 contains 14 residues. Per germline, CDR1 GTSNPN and CDR2 SVGIG (reference sequence). V lost 4 bases, J lost 5 bases, and 15 bases lay in between. This CDR3 is CAWNSQGGDQPQHF. In DNA, the CDR3 is TGTGCCTGGAATTCACAGGGAGGGGATCAGCCCCAGCATTTT.

This sequence joins TRBV7-7 and TRBJ2-1; 7 bases line up with TRBD2. V lost 5 bases and J lost 6; bases outside the gene matches: 13. Germline V gene lookup returns CDR1 SSHAT and CDR2 FNYEAQ (reference sequence). CDR3 length: 16 residues. CDR3 in amino acids: CASSASPGLSGNEQFF. The CDR3 region has the DNA TGTGCCAGCAGCGCGTCTCCGGGACTATCCGGCAATGAGCAGTTCTTC.

The chain carries TRBV18 and TRBJ1-1; D not resolved. V was shortened by 3 bases and J by 4 bases, with 12 bases between the two germline ends. CDR3 length equals 14 residues. Germline V gene sequence: CDR1 KGHSH, CDR2 LQKENI. The CDR3 DNA reads as TGTGCCAGCTCACCGGCGGCGTTCGGCACTGAAGCTTTCTTT. Translation gives CASSPAAFGTEAFF.

The V gene is TRBV27, the J gene TRBJ2-7; TRBD1 agrees at 8 bases. V dropped 5 bases and J dropped 2; count of bases not matched to a gene: 8. Germline V CDR1 and CDR2: MNHEY, SMNVEV (reference sequence). CDR3 length equals 15 residues. In DNA, the CDR3 is TGTGCCAGCAGTCTCGGACAGGGAGGCACCTACGAGCAGTACTTC. Amino acid sequence: CASSLGQGGTYEQYF.

The chain uses TRBV25-1 and TRBJ2-1, with D possibly TRBD1 on 5 matching bases. Germline-derived CDR1 and CDR2 are MGHDK and SYGVNS. The ends were cut back, 2 bases at V and 7 bases at J, with 9 bases in the middle. The length of the CDR3 is 13 residues. CDR3 loop: CASSEAGRNEQFF. The CDR3 region has the DNA TGTGCCAGCAGTGAAGCAGGGCGAAATGAGCAGTTCTTC. Full variable domain (remainder filled in from reference TRBV25-1 and TRBJ2-1): EADIYQTPRYLVIGTGKKITLECSQTMGHDKMYWYQQDPGMELHLIHYSYGVNSTEKGDLSSESTVSRIRTEHFPLTLESARPSHTSQYLCASSEAGRNEQFFGPGTRLTVL.

The chain recombines TRBV14 with TRBJ1-1, with a possible D match to TRBD1 (5 bases). This CDR3 is built from 14 residues. Germline V gives CDR1 SGHDN, CDR2 FVKESK. V was cut by 4 bases and J by 5 bases, with 14 bases left in between. The CDR3 DNA is TGTGCCAGCAGCCCGAGGCAGGGAAGTACTGAAGCTTTCTTT. This translates into CASSPRQGSTEAFF.

V and J are TRBV3-1 (or the pseudogene TRBV3-2) and TRBJ1-2, with 7 bases fitting TRBD1. V lost 6 bases, J lost 9 bases, and 10 bases stayed unmatched. The germline V gene has CDR1 LGHDT and CDR2 YNNKEL (reference sequence). This CDR3 is 13 amino acids long. CDR3: CASRDRRVDSYTF. Here the CDR3 DNA reads TGTGCCAGCAGGGACAGGAGGGTGGATAGCTACACCTTC.

V is TRBV6-5 and J is TRBJ2-7; TRBD2 agrees at 9 bases. The CDR3 runs 14 residues. V was clipped by 6 bases and J by 3 bases; unmatched bases: 6. The germline gives CDR1 MNHEY, CDR2 SVGAGI. This chain's CDR3 is CASSAGTSHYEQYF. CDR3 bases: TGTGCCAGCAGCGCCGGGACTAGCCACTACGAGCAGTACTTC.

The table lists this clone with a count of one. The chain combines TRBV5-6 with TRBJ2-7, with TRBD1 matching over 11 bases. Germline CDR1 reads SGHDT; CDR2 reads YYEEEE. The CDR3 is 15 residues long. The junction had 5 bases not matched to a gene; V was cut back by 0 bases and J by 6 bases. CDR3 sequence: CASSLEGQGAIEQYF. Written as DNA, the CDR3 is TGTGCCAGCAGCTTGGAAGGACAGGGGGCAATCGAGCAGTACTTC.

This clone has just one count. The chain carries TRBV4-2 and TRBJ2-1, with 7 bases lining up with TRBD1. V dropped 0 bases and J dropped 6; count of bases not matched to a gene: 8. Per germline, CDR1 LGHNA and CDR2 YNFKEQ. This CDR3 is built from 16 residues. The CDR3 DNA is TGTGCCAGCAGCCAAGATAACAGGGGTGGCTCCAATGAGCAGTTCTTC. It codes for CASSQDNRGGSNEQFF.